What follows is one T cell receptor (beta chain) and its context. No antigen is known for it. Germline V gene lookup returns CDR1 SGHRS and CDR2 YFSETQ. The ends were cut back, 4 bases at V and 1 base at J, with 17 bases in the middle. This CDR3 comprises 16 residues. At cycle 4 day 1, cycle 7 day 1, and baseline, blood was sampled. These data belong to a study of OX40 agonist ivuxolimab in advanced cancers. Whole-study context: Dose-escalation patients' cancers were hepatocellular carcinoma, melanoma, renal cell or head and neck cancer. Study-level results: At doses 0.1 to 3.0 mg/kg, CD4+ and CD8+ clones expanded.

Sequencing used immunoSEQ multiplex PCR; TCRdb keeps in-frame clones, though not all of them. The repertoire consists of some 60,000 clones, with 80% to 90% occurring once and the leading ten covering more than 1.5%. This specimen consisted of CD4+ or CD8+ T cells sorted from blood, obtained in a trial of the OX40 agonist ivuxolimab. This rearrangement joins TRBV5-1 to TRBJ1-1, with D perhaps matching TRBD1 (5 bases). This TCR came from an adult with an advanced solid tumor such as melanoma, head and neck, liver or kidney cancer. The CDR3 spells CASSIGAAEWNTEAFF. The CDR3 DNA is TGCGCCAGCAGCATTGGGGCGGCGGAGTGGAACACTGAAGCTTTCTTT. Looking up the rest from reference TRBV5-1 and TRBJ1-1 gives the full variable domain: KAGVTQTPRYLIKTRGQQVTLSCSPISGHRSVSWYQQTPGQGLQFLFEYFSETQRNKGNFPGRFSGRQFSNSRSEMNVSTLELGDSALYLCASSIGAAEWNTEAFFGQGTRLTVV.